Listed below are T cell receptor beta chains from one sample, sequenced in a study of cytomegalovirus exposure and HLA in healthy donors. The data were produced by immunoSEQ multiplex PCR, yet TCRdb's version contains in-frame clones alone and is incomplete. The sample lists roughly 80,000 clones, roughly 80% occurring once. What was sequenced was PBMCs. Receptors originate from a woman aged 25-40 years in good health and CMV-seronegative. The CDR3 runs from the conserved cysteine through the conserved F or W. The D gene is left open where the match is weak. Some rows have no size entry. The others give once, few or many, or a class for an expanded clone.

d_gene	v_gene	abundance	j_gene	CDR3aa	CDR3nt
TRBD2	TRBV9	few	TRBJ2-1	CASSGASGGSYNEQFF	TGTGCCAGCAGCGGGGCTAGCGGAGGCTCCTACAATGAGCAGTTCTTC
TRBD1	TRBV5-1	.	TRBJ1-1	CASIRQPGTGVNTEAFF	TGCGCCAGCATCCGACAACCCGGGACAGGGGTGAACACTGAAGCTTTCTTT
.	TRBV4-1	.	TRBJ1-3	CASSRLGRQSGNTIYF	TGCGCCAGCAGCCGCCTCGGCAGGCAATCTGGAAACACCATATATTTT
.	TRBV29-1	.	TRBJ2-2	CSVGQSLNTGELFF	TGCAGCGTCGGACAGAGTCTAAACACCGGGGAGCTGTTTTTT
.	TRBV5-1	.	TRBJ2-2	CASSLLAGKNTGELFF	TGCGCCAGCAGCTTGTTAGCAGGGAAGAACACCGGGGAGCTGTTTTTT
.	TRBV6-1	.	TRBJ2-1	CAGNGGDRNEQFF	TGTGCCGGCAATGGAGGGGATAGGAATGAGCAGTTCTTC
TRBD1	TRBV11-3	once	TRBJ1-1	CASSSTTGVNTEAFF	TGTGCCAGCAGCTCGACGACAGGGGTGAACACTGAAGCTTTCTTT
TRBD1	TRBV6-5	few	TRBJ1-2	CASSSTGGGSGYTF	TGTGCCAGCAGTAGCACAGGGGGCGGAAGTGGCTACACCTTC
.	TRBV7-6	.	TRBJ2-6	CASSLFGGSSGANVLTF	TGTGCCAGCAGCTTATTCGGGGGTAGCTCTGGGGCCAACGTCCTGACTTTC
.	TRBV14	.	TRBJ1-1	CASSQERVSITEAFF	TGTGCCAGCAGCCAAGAGAGGGTTTCGATCACTGAAGCTTTCTTT
.	TRBV28	.	TRBJ2-6	CASSNNRASGANGLTF	TGTGCCAGCAGTAACAACAGGGCTTCTGGGGCCAACGGCCTGACTTTC
.	TRBV13	.	TRBJ2-7	CASSLGGGQEQYF	TGTGCCAGCAGCTTAGGCGGGGGGCAGGAGCAGTACTTC
TRBD1	TRBV7-2	.	TRBJ2-5	CASSLVRGYQETQYF	TGTGCCAGCAGCTTAGTCAGGGGGTACCAAGAGACCCAGTACTTC
.	TRBV6-1	.	TRBJ2-7	CASRPGGRSTEHF	TGTGCCAGCAGACCCGGGGGACGCAGCACTGAGCACTTC
TRBD1	TRBV5-1	.	TRBJ2-5	CASSYGTVNQETQYF	TGCGCCAGCAGCTACGGGACAGTCAACCAAGAGACCCAGTACTTC
TRBD2	TRBV5-4	.	TRBJ2-5	CASSRLPGLRETQYF	TGTGCCAGCAGCCGACTGCCGGGACTACGGGAGACCCAGTACTTC
.	TRBV30	.	TRBJ2-5	CAWSFDFQETQYF	TGTGCCTGGAGTTTTGATTTCCAGGAGACCCAGTACTTC
TRBD1	TRBV18	.	TRBJ1-1	CASGQGGPEAFF	TGTGCCAGCGGTCAGGGGGGCCCTGAAGCTTTCTTT
TRBD1	TRBV28	.	TRBJ1-5	CASSIVTGTFNQPQHF	TGTGCCAGCAGTATCGTGACAGGGACCTTCAATCAGCCCCAGCATTTT
TRBD2	TRBV7-9	.	TRBJ2-5	CSSSRREALQETQYF	TGTTCCAGCAGCCGGCGGGAGGCCCTTCAAGAGACCCAGTACTTC
.	TRBV7-3	.	TRBJ2-2	CASSPQRGTGELFF	TGTGCCAGCAGCCCCCAGAGGGGGACCGGGGAGCTGTTTTTT
.	TRBV28	.	TRBJ1-2	CASSLWREALYGYTF	TGTGCCAGCAGTTTATGGAGAGAGGCCCTCTATGGCTACACCTTC